This T cell receptor beta chain was found in a study of OX40 agonist ivuxolimab in advanced cancers. Study-level information: Prior anti-PD-1, anti-PD-L1 or anti-CTLA-4 therapy did not bar entry, and roughly 40% had some. Study conclusions and caveats: Among the nonresponders, some also had low normalized T-cell clonal expansion. Clones of CD4+ and CD8+ blood T cells grew by week 6 at doses of 0.1 to 3.0 mg/kg.

The data were produced by immunoSEQ multiplex PCR, yet TCRdb's version contains in-frame clones alone and is incomplete. Here the sample spans around 70,000 clones, around four fifths being singletons. For this clone: Its specificity is not known.

CDR3 size: 14 residues. V shed 4 bases and J shed 5 bases, with 13 bases lying between them. Germline V CDR1 and CDR2: SGHKS, YYEKEE (reference sequence). The chain recombines TRBV5-5 with TRBJ1-5; the D is unclear. The sequenced sample was CD4+ or CD8+ T cells sorted from blood, obtained in a trial of the OX40 agonist ivuxolimab. The receptor comes from an adult with an advanced solid tumor such as melanoma, head and neck, liver or kidney cancer. CDR3 nucleotide sequence: TGTGCCAGCAGCACTCGACCGCCGGATCAGCCCCAGCATTTT. Translating gives CASSTRPPDQPQHF.